The T cell receptor (beta chain) described here comes from a study of CD8+CD57+ T cells in acquired aplastic anemia. About the study: Mean yield of DNA from sorted CD4+ and CD8+ cells was 3 to 3.5 ug. Study-level results: Around 30 sequences, all CD8+ CDR3, were shared between patients and controls.

From germline, CDR1 is SQVTM and CDR2 ANQGSEA. V gave up 7 bases and J gave up 5 bases, with 8 bases separating them. The CDR3 is 10 residues long. CDR3 and TCR beta VDJ profiling relied on a genomic DNA template. TCRdb independently ran MiXCR on the reads; one entry per CDR3 protein. The sample includes a few hundred thousand distinct CDR3 sequences, roughly 57% seen only once; the top ten take over 25%. This clonotype was found many times. What it recognizes is unknown. V usage is TRBV29-1 and J usage is TRBJ1-2; unclear D gene. Sequenced input: sorted CD4+, CD8+, or CD8+CD57+ T cells (not recorded which) from PBMCs. The receptor comes from a human donor in good health. This CDR3 is CSAYSYGYTF. CDR3 bases: TGCAGCGCATACAGTTATGGCTACACCTTC.